This is a list of T cell receptor beta chains from one sample in a study of shared clonotypes between healthy human individuals. Generated by immunoSEQ multiplex PCR, the TCRdb table keeps only in-frame clones and is missing some. The sample carries more than 450,000 clones, around 74% recorded once. Material for sequencing was PBMCs. The receptors originated from a woman in her thirties or forties in good health. Some clones in this sample may be carry-over from other donors' samples. The CDR3 runs from the conserved cysteine through the conserved F or W. The D gene is left open where the match is weak. The size of a clone is reported for some rows only, either as once, few or many, or as a class for expanded clones.

v_gene: TRBV9
j_gene: TRBJ2-7
d_gene: TRBD2
abundance: -
CDR3nt: TGTGCCAGCAGCGAGAGCGGGAACGCCTACGAGCAGTACTTC
CDR3aa: CASSESGNAYEQYF

v_gene: TRBV29-1
j_gene: TRBJ2-7
d_gene: -
abundance: -
CDR3nt: TGCAGCGTTGCATGGGCGACCACGCTCTACGAGCAGTACTTC
CDR3aa: CSVAWATTLYEQYF

v_gene: TRBV7-9
j_gene: TRBJ2-7
d_gene: TRBD1
abundance: few
CDR3nt: TGTGCCAGCAGCCCTACAGGGGCCTCCTACGAGCAGTACTTC
CDR3aa: CASSPTGASYEQYF

v_gene: TRBV19
j_gene: TRBJ2-1
d_gene: TRBD2
abundance: -
CDR3nt: TGTGCCAGTAGGACTAGCGGGAGCTTCAGCTCCTACAATGAGCAGTTCTTC
CDR3aa: CASRTSGSFSSYNEQFF

v_gene: TRBV28
j_gene: TRBJ2-3
d_gene: TRBD2
abundance: -
CDR3nt: TGTGCCAGCAGTCCTCTCCATGGGACTAGCGGACCGCTCTCCACAGATACGCAGTATTTT
CDR3aa: CASSPLHGTSGPLSTDTQYF

v_gene: TRBV14
j_gene: TRBJ2-3
d_gene: TRBD2
abundance: once
CDR3nt: TGTGCCAGCAGCCCCTTGACTAGCGGATACACAGATACGCAGTATTTT
CDR3aa: CASSPLTSGYTDTQYF

v_gene: TRBV12-5
j_gene: TRBJ2-1
d_gene: -
abundance: -
CDR3nt: TGTGCTAGTGGTTTGGGGTCGAGCTCCTACAATGAGCAGTTCTTC
CDR3aa: CASGLGSSSYNEQFF

v_gene: TRBV28
j_gene: TRBJ2-7
d_gene: -
abundance: -
CDR3nt: TGTGCCAGCAGTTTCAACCAGGACTACCCCTCCTACGAGCAGTACTTC
CDR3aa: CASSFNQDYPSYEQYF

v_gene: TRBV4-1
j_gene: TRBJ2-1
d_gene: -
abundance: -
CDR3nt: TGCGCCAGCAGCCAAGAAGGCAGCTCCCCCTACAATGAGCAGTTCTTC
CDR3aa: CASSQEGSSPYNEQFF

v_gene: TRBV5-4
j_gene: TRBJ1-1
d_gene: TRBD1
abundance: -
CDR3nt: TGTGCCAGCACCCGGGGACAGGAGAACACTGAAGCTTTCTTT
CDR3aa: CASTRGQENTEAFF

v_gene: TRBV18
j_gene: TRBJ2-3
d_gene: -
abundance: -
CDR3nt: TGTGCCAGCTCACCCCTTGGGGACTCAGATACGCAGTATTTT
CDR3aa: CASSPLGDSDTQYF

v_gene: TRBV7-2
j_gene: TRBJ2-2
d_gene: TRBD2
abundance: -
CDR3nt: TGTGCCAGCAGCATATGGACGGGGGGTACCGGGGAGCTGTTTTTT
CDR3aa: CASSIWTGGTGELFF

v_gene: TRBV2
j_gene: TRBJ1-5
d_gene: -
abundance: few
CDR3nt: TGTGCCAGCAGAGGGTATTATAGCAATCAGCCCCAGCATTTT
CDR3aa: CASRGYYSNQPQHF

v_gene: TRBV6-5
j_gene: TRBJ2-5
d_gene: -
abundance: -
CDR3nt: TGTGCCAGCAGTTACTCGTTTGGGACGCAAGAGACCCAGTACTTC
CDR3aa: CASSYSFGTQETQYF

v_gene: TRBV28
j_gene: TRBJ2-2
d_gene: -
abundance: -
CDR3nt: TGTGCCAGCAGTTTACTGGGGTCTTTCGGTCTGAACACCGGGGAGCTGTTTTTT
CDR3aa: CASSLLGSFGLNTGELFF

v_gene: TRBV28
j_gene: TRBJ1-1
d_gene: -
abundance: -
CDR3nt: TGTGCCAGCAGTTTAGTCGGCACTGAAGCTTTCTTT
CDR3aa: CASSLVGTEAFF

v_gene: TRBV18
j_gene: TRBJ2-1
d_gene: -
abundance: -
CDR3nt: TGTGCCAGCTCACCACCGCTAGGCTGGGAGCAGTTCTTC
CDR3aa: CASSPPLGWEQFF

v_gene: TRBV7-3
j_gene: TRBJ2-5
d_gene: -
abundance: -
CDR3nt: TGTGCCAGCAGCCCTTCTCCGGGGGCTGCCCAGTACTTC
CDR3aa: CASSPSPGAAQYF

v_gene: TRBV11-3
j_gene: TRBJ1-1
d_gene: TRBD1
abundance: -
CDR3nt: TGTGCCAGCAGCCCTCGGACAGGGGATCGGACTGAAGCTTTCTTT
CDR3aa: CASSPRTGDRTEAFF

v_gene: TRBV5-4
j_gene: TRBJ2-5
d_gene: -
abundance: few
CDR3nt: TGTGCCAGCAGCTTGGGGGACGGTCAAGAGACCCAGTACTTC
CDR3aa: CASSLGDGQETQYF

v_gene: TRBV4-2
j_gene: TRBJ2-5
d_gene: TRBD1
abundance: -
CDR3nt: TGTGCCAGCAGCCAAGAGGACAGGCTAGGGGCCCAGTACTTC
CDR3aa: CASSQEDRLGAQYF

v_gene: TRBV6-5
j_gene: TRBJ2-6
d_gene: -
abundance: -
CDR3nt: TGTGCCAGCAGCCCCAGGGCCTCTGGGGCCAACGTCCTGACTTTC
CDR3aa: CASSPRASGANVLTF

v_gene: TRBV30
j_gene: TRBJ2-7
d_gene: -
abundance: -
CDR3nt: TGTGCCTGTGGCGGCGGGACGGTGTACGAGCAGTACTTC
CDR3aa: CACGGGTVYEQYF

v_gene: TRBV18
j_gene: TRBJ1-3
d_gene: -
abundance: -
CDR3nt: TGTGCCAGCTCACCACGCGGGGGCGCGGTGGGAAACACCATATATTTT
CDR3aa: CASSPRGGAVGNTIYF

v_gene: TRBV7-8
j_gene: TRBJ1-2
d_gene: -
abundance: -
CDR3nt: TGTGCCAGCAGCTTAGCGCTGGGGGGCGCAGAGGGCTACACCTTC
CDR3aa: CASSLALGGAEGYTF

v_gene: TRBV5-6
j_gene: TRBJ2-7
d_gene: -
abundance: many
CDR3nt: TGTGCCAGCAGCTTGGGACAAGGCTTAACCTACGAGCAGTACTTC
CDR3aa: CASSLGQGLTYEQYF

v_gene: TRBV30
j_gene: TRBJ1-5
d_gene: TRBD1
abundance: -
CDR3nt: TGTGCCTGGAGTGCCCACGACGGGACAGGCAATCAGCCCCAGCATTTT
CDR3aa: CAWSAHDGTGNQPQHF

v_gene: TRBV7-9
j_gene: TRBJ1-1
d_gene: -
abundance: few
CDR3nt: TGTGCCAGCAGCGTAGGACTGGCGAACACTGAAGCTTTCTTT
CDR3aa: CASSVGLANTEAFF